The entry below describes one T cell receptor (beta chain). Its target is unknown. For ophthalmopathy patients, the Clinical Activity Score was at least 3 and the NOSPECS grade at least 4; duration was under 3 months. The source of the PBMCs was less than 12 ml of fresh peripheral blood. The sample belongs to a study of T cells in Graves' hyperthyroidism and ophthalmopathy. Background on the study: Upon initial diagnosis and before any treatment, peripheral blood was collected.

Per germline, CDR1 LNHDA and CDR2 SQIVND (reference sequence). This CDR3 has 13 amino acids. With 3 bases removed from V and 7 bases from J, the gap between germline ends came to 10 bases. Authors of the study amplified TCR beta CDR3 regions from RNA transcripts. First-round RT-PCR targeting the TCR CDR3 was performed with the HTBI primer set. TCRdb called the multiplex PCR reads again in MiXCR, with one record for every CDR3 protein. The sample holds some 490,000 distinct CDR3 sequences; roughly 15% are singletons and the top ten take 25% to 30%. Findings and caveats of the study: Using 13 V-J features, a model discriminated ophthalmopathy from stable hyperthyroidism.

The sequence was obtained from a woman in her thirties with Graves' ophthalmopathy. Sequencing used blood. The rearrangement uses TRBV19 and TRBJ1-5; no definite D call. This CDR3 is CASSMERFQPQHF. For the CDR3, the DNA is TGTGCCAGTAGTATGGAGAGATTCCAGCCCCAGCATTTT. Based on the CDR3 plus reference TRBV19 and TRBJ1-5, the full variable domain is DGGITQSPKYLFRKEGQNVTLSCEQNLNHDAMYWYRQDPGQGLRLIYYSQIVNDFQKGDIAEGYSVSREKKESFPLTVTSAQKNPTAFYLCASSMERFQPQHFGDGTRLSIL.